This is a list of T cell receptor beta chains from one sample in a study of radiation and T cells in renal cell carcinoma. Produced via immunoSEQ multiplex PCR; TCRdb's table is partial and in-frame only. This table has about 77,000 clones, 70% to 90% appearing once. The sequenced sample was blood, obtained from a patient whose treatment included radiotherapy and nephrectomy. The receptors shown here come from a woman aged 60-70 years with renal cell carcinoma. Each CDR3 is given with its conserved first and last residue. Each record gives: CDR3 length, clone size, J gene, V gene, D gene, CDR3 DNA, CDR3 protein. D genes are given only for firm matches. Rows may omit the clone size; those that give it use once, few, many or a size class.

13 | once | TRBJ1-1 | TRBV11-1 | - | TGTGCCAGCAGCCTACGAGTTGGGGGTGAAGCTTTCTTT | CASSLRVGGEAFF
15 | - | TRBJ2-1 | TRBV6-1 | TRBD2 | TGTGCCAGCAGGCTGTCGGCGGGAGCTGGGGATGAGCAGTTCTTC | CASRLSAGAGDEQFF
12 | - | TRBJ2-2 | TRBV5-4 | - | TGTGCCAGCAGCCTGAACACCGGGGAGCTGTTTTTT | CASSLNTGELFF
14 | - | TRBJ1-5 | TRBV9 | TRBD1 | TGTGCCAGCAGCGCCGGACAGGTTCCTGGGCCCCAGCATTTT | CASSAGQVPGPQHF
15 | - | TRBJ2-1 | TRBV9 | TRBD2 | TGTGCCAGCAGCGTAGAAAGCGGGAGGGTGGATGAGCAGTTCTTC | CASSVESGRVDEQFF
16 | few | TRBJ1-1 | TRBV4-1 | TRBD1 | TGCGCCAGCAGCCAGTGGACAGGTACGATGAACACTGAAGCTTTCTTT | CASSQWTGTMNTEAFF
14 | few | TRBJ1-1 | TRBV5-1 | - | TGCGCCAGCAGCTTGGGGCAGCAAGACACTGAAGCTTTCTTT | CASSLGQQDTEAFF
15 | - | TRBJ1-6 | TRBV27 | - | TGTGCCAGCAGTTTTGCCCGACAGAGCAACTCACCCCTCCACTTT | CASSFARQSNSPLHF
14 | - | TRBJ1-1 | TRBV29-1 | - | TGCAGCGTTGCCGGGGGTCCCTTGAACACTGAAGCTTTCTTT | CSVAGGPLNTEAFF
16 | - | TRBJ2-7 | TRBV9 | - | TGTGCCAGCAGCGCGAACTCCGGGACGGCTGTTTACGAGCAGTACTTC | CASSANSGTAVYEQYF
15 | - | TRBJ2-7 | TRBV4-2 | TRBD2 | TGTGCCAGCAGCCTGGGACTAGCGGGGGGATCCGAGCAGTACTTC | CASSLGLAGGSEQYF
15 | - | TRBJ2-3 | TRBV6-5 | - | TGTGCCAGCAGTTACTCGGGACCCCCCGCAGATACGCAGTATTTT | CASSYSGPPADTQYF
12 | - | TRBJ2-5 | TRBV30 | - | TGTGCCTGGAGTTTTAGTGCGGAGACCCAGTACTTC | CAWSFSAETQYF
20 | - | TRBJ2-5 | TRBV27 | TRBD2 | TGTGCCAGCAGTTTTAGTCCGGTTCGGACTAGCGGGAGGCCCCAAGAGACCCAGTACTTC | CASSFSPVRTSGRPQETQYF
18 | - | TRBJ2-3 | TRBV5-1 | TRBD2 | TGCGCCAGCAGCTTATTGACTAGCGGGAGAGGGGGCACAGATACGCAGTATTTT | CASSLLTSGRGGTDTQYF
12 | - | TRBJ2-2 | TRBV19 | - | TGTGCCAGTACGCAGGTCCCCGGGGAGCTGTTTTTT | CASTQVPGELFF
15 | - | TRBJ2-7 | TRBV6-5 | TRBD2 | TGTGCCAGCAGTGGACTAGCGGGATGGAATTACGAGCAGTACTTC | CASSGLAGWNYEQYF
14 | - | TRBJ1-2 | TRBV11-2 | - | TGTGCCAGCAGCTTAAGGAGTCTCGGCTATGGCTACACCTTC | CASSLRSLGYGYTF
15 | - | TRBJ1-2 | TRBV19 | - | TGTGCCAGTAGTGCAGGCAGCGACGATAACTATGGCTACACCTTC | CASSAGSDDNYGYTF
14 | - | TRBJ2-3 | TRBV27 | TRBD2 | TGTGCCAGCAGTTTACTAGCGGGCACAGATACGCAGTATTTT | CASSLLAGTDTQYF
12 | few | TRBJ2-3 | TRBV9 | - | TGTGCCAGCAGCAGAGAAGGAGATACGCAGTATTTT | CASSREGDTQYF
13 | - | TRBJ2-5 | TRBV19 | TRBD1 | TGTGCCAGTAGTCCCCGGGACAGTAGAATCCAGTACTTC | CASSPRDSRIQYF
13 | - | TRBJ1-2 | TRBV9 | TRBD1 | TGTGCCAGCAGCGTAAGGGACAGGGTCGGCTACACCTTC | CASSVRDRVGYTF
17 | - | TRBJ2-1 | TRBV7-9 | TRBD2 | TGTGCCAGCAGCCTTAGCGGGACCGCGCCTCGAGGCAATGAGCAGTTCTTC | CASSLSGTAPRGNEQFF
13 | - | TRBJ2-7 | TRBV6-5 | - | TGTGCCAGCAGAAGGGATGGTGGGTACGAGCAGTACTTC | CASRRDGGYEQYF
14 | - | TRBJ1-4 | TRBV6-1 | - | TGTGCCAGCAGCGAAGGGACCCTTAATGAAAAACTGTTTTTT | CASSEGTLNEKLFF
15 | once | TRBJ2-3 | TRBV11-2 | - | TGTGCCAGCAGCTTAGGGGGGGCCGTGACAGATACGCAGTATTTT | CASSLGGAVTDTQYF
13 | once | TRBJ1-5 | TRBV25-1 | - | TGTGCCAGCAGTCTGGGGGTAAGTCAGCCCCAGCATTTT | CASSLGVSQPQHF
15 | few | TRBJ1-2 | TRBV5-1 | - | TGCGCCAGCAGCGGAAACGTAGGACAGCGGGGAGGCTACACCTTC | CASSGNVGQRGGYTF
17 | - | TRBJ2-6 | TRBV27 | - | TGTGCCAGCAGTCCAACCGGGGTCAACTCTGGGGCCAACGTCCTGACTTTC | CASSPTGVNSGANVLTF
18 | - | TRBJ2-3 | TRBV18 | - | TGTGCCAGCTCACCACTCCCCCGACAGGTCCCTAGCACAGATACGCAGTATTTT | CASSPLPRQVPSTDTQYF
16 | - | TRBJ2-1 | TRBV7-3 | TRBD2 | TGTGCCAGCAGCTCTCCAAGCGGGAGGGCCGCGGGTGAGCAGTTCTTC | CASSSPSGRAAGEQFF